This T cell receptor beta chain was retrieved from a study of cytomegalovirus exposure and HLA in healthy donors. As for the study in general: Unique TCR beta sequences numbering some 120 million came from about 180 million T cells in an earlier analysis.

Study results and caveats: Prediction of most subjects' HLA-A and HLA-B alleles by TCR beta sequences was reportedly accurate. An analysis done earlier found most TCR beta V segments productive about 87% or about 30% of the time. Many donors shared some public TCRs, even though most TCR sequences were rare.

PCR used 60 Vbeta primers and 13 Jbeta primers. Data came from immunoSEQ multiplex PCR; TCRdb stores just in-frame clones and leaves some out. The sample carries about 160,000 clones, 70% to 80% recorded once. A word on this clone: Its antigen is not known.

Germline V gene data show CDR1 as SGHVT and CDR2 as SQSDAQ. This CDR3 spans 15 amino acids. The origin of this receptor is a man in his forties or fifties in good health and CMV-seropositive. J is TRBJ2-5 and V is TRBV7-4; the D gene is possibly TRBD2 (6 bases). The J call may be wrong; the DNA end is better matched by TRBJ2-7. Material for sequencing was PBMCs. The CDR3 DNA sequence: TGTGCCAGCAGCCCAAGGAGGGGTAACTCCTACGAGCAGTACTTC. Its translation: CASSPRRGNSYEQYF.